The TCR beta chain described here comes from a study of high-grade serous ovarian cancer treatment subgroups. In the study overall: Samples averaged 14,192 reads and several thousand unique TCR beta rearrangements.

Turning to this clone: Its antigen is currently unknown.

General study findings and limits: Clonal relatedness tracked neoantigen level, and by trend copy number and mutation load. Spatial context was lost because tumors were sequenced in bulk. Same-patient tumor repertoires overlapped at about 0.11 to 0.85; different patients barely overlapped.

Clones were sequenced by immunoSEQ multiplex PCR, and TCRdb holds only the in-frame ones, with some missing. This table has 2,000 to 2,500 clones, roughly two thirds appearing once. Tumor samples were taken before definitive surgery or chemotherapy. This clonotype was sampled from a human donor with high-grade serous ovarian cancer. The material sequenced was tumor tissue.

The CDR3, as DNA: TGTGCCAGCACTTCCCTGGGGGACGAGCAGTACTTC. This gives the protein CASTSLGDEQYF. V is TRBV27 and J is TRBJ2-7, with D tentatively TRBD1 or TRBD2 (5 bases each). V was clipped by 7 bases and J by 5 bases, with 12 bases between them. The CDR3 contains 12 residues. Germline CDR1 reads MNHEY; CDR2 reads SMNVEV (reference sequence).